These T cell receptor beta chains were read from a single sample in a study of T cells in Graves' hyperthyroidism and ophthalmopathy. TCRdb reprocessed the multiplex PCR reads via MiXCR and lists one record per CDR3 protein. The sample lists 380,000 or so distinct CDR3 sequences, about 13% seen once, with about 20% in the top ten. Input material: blood. The receptor source for this set is a man under 40 with Graves' hyperthyroidism that later progressed to Graves' ophthalmopathy. The CDR3 runs from the conserved cysteine through the conserved F or W. The D gene is left open where the match is weak. Size is omitted from some rows. Given values are once, few, many or a class for expanded clones.

j_call d_call v_call clone_size cdr3_aa cdr3_nt
TRBJ1-2 TRBD1 TRBV3-1 many CASSHRDRGLGYTF TGTGCCAGCAGCCACCGGGACAGGGGGCTTGGCTACACCTTC
TRBJ2-2 NA TRBV6-1 NA CASNFRGHRTGELFF TGTGCCAGCAACTTCCGAGGACATAGGACCGGGGAGCTGTTTTTT
TRBJ1-2 NA TRBV6-5 NA CASSYQSNYGYTF TGTGCCAGCAGTTACCAATCTAACTATGGCTACACCTTC
TRBJ2-5 NA TRBV6-1 many CASSWTEVVETQYF TGTGCCAGCAGCTGGACTGAGGTAGTAGAGACCCAGTACTTC
TRBJ1-1 NA TRBV28 NA CASSYGERDITEAFF TGTGCCAGCAGTTACGGCGAAAGGGATATCACTGAAGCTTTCTTT
TRBJ2-7 NA TRBV12-3/TRBV12-4 many CASSLDWYEQYF TGTGCCAGCAGTTTAGATTGGTACGAGCAGTACTTC
TRBJ2-3 NA TRBV11-2 many CASSFRAGTDTQYF TGTGCCAGCAGCTTCCGGGCTGGCACAGATACGCAGTATTTT
TRBJ1-5 NA TRBV6-4 NA CASSPTGTQPQHF TGTGCCAGCAGCCCCACTGGTACTCAGCCCCAGCATTTT
TRBJ2-3 TRBD2 TRBV9 few CASRDIENLAGADTQYF TGTGCCAGCAGAGATATTGAGAACCTAGCGGGGGCAGATACGCAGTATTTT
TRBJ1-5 NA TRBV29-1 many CSVSQGYNQPQHF TGCAGCGTTTCCCAGGGATACAATCAGCCCCAGCATTTT
TRBJ2-2 TRBD2 TRBV9 NA CASSSRTSAGELFF TGTGCCAGCAGCTCCCGGACTAGCGCCGGGGAGCTGTTTTTT
TRBJ1-5 TRBD1 TRBV28 few CASSSEGTGFNQPQHF TGTGCCAGCAGCTCCGAAGGGACAGGGTTCAATCAGCCCCAGCATTTT
TRBJ2-5 TRBD1 TRBV28 many CASSPNTGGRETQYF TGTGCCAGCAGCCCTAATACAGGGGGACGAGAGACCCAGTACTTC
TRBJ1-5 TRBD1 TRBV28 many CASSLPPPTGGWNQPQHF TGTGCCAGCAGCTTACCTCCCCCGACAGGGGGTTGGAATCAGCCCCAGCATTTT
TRBJ1-1 NA TRBV29-1 NA CSAPWGGNTEAFF TGCAGCGCACCCTGGGGAGGGAACACTGAAGCTTTCTTT
TRBJ1-1 NA TRBV18 many CASSIAGNTEAFF TGTGCCAGCTCCATAGCCGGGAACACTGAAGCTTTCTTT
TRBJ2-3 TRBD2 TRBV20-1 many CSARGAGGFTDTQYF TGCAGTGCTAGAGGAGCGGGGGGTTTTACAGATACGCAGTATTTT
TRBJ1-1 NA TRBV6-1 many CASNRRGGMNTEAFF TGTGCCAGCAATAGAAGGGGGGGAATGAACACTGAAGCTTTCTTT
TRBJ1-1 NA TRBV7-9 few CASSLNGISEAFF TGTGCCAGCAGCTTAAACGGAATCTCTGAAGCTTTCTTT
TRBJ2-1 TRBD2 TRBV4-1 few CASSQPSGGSRNEQFF TGCGCCAGCAGCCAACCTAGCGGGGGTTCTCGCAATGAGCAGTTCTTC
TRBJ1-5 NA TRBV19 NA CASTARRSSNQPQHF TGTGCCAGTACCGCCCGGCGCTCCAGCAATCAGCCCCAGCATTTT
TRBJ2-3 NA TRBV5-1 NA CASTPSGTPGRTQYF TGCGCCAGCACTCCCTCCGGGACCCCGGGGAGGACGCAGTATTTT
TRBJ2-2 TRBD2 TRBV27 few CASSLSSLAHTGELFF TGTGCCAGCAGTTTATCTTCACTAGCGCACACCGGGGAGCTGTTTTTT
TRBJ2-1 NA TRBV7-3 NA CASSPPPQGRVGNEQFF TGTGCCAGCAGCCCCCCCCCTCAGGGGCGCGTAGGGAATGAGCAGTTCTTC
TRBJ1-3 NA TRBV5-1 NA CASSPEVSSGNTIYF TGCGCCAGCAGCCCTGAGGTGAGCTCTGGAAACACCATATATTTT
TRBJ2-1 TRBD2 TRBV29-1 NA CSVRLAGGCYYNEQFF TGCAGCGTCAGGCTAGCGGGGGGATGTTACTACAATGAGCAGTTCTTC
TRBJ1-1 TRBD1 TRBV12-3/TRBV12-4 many CASSLGQGGRMPEAFF TGTGCCAGCAGTCTCGGACAGGGAGGCCGGATGCCTGAAGCTTTCTTT
TRBJ2-5 TRBD1 TRBV2 NA CASSETWTGGDETQYF TGTGCCAGCAGTGAAACCTGGACAGGGGGGGATGAGACCCAGTACTTC
TRBJ2-6 NA TRBV20-1 few CSATTHGGSGANVLTF TGCAGTGCTACCACCCATGGTGGTTCTGGGGCCAACGTCCTGACTTTC
TRBJ2-6 NA TRBV10-3 NA CAISGRSTTGNSSGANVLTF TGTGCCATATCGGGCCGGTCCACAACAGGGAATAGTTCTGGGGCCAACGTCCTGACTTTC
TRBJ1-5 NA TRBV28 many CASSTPPGRPQHF TGTGCCAGCAGTACGCCCCCCGGTCGGCCCCAGCATTTT
TRBJ1-2 NA TRBV29-1 many CSVDSGIGYTF TGCAGCGTTGATTCCGGGATCGGCTACACCTTC
TRBJ1-2 NA TRBV2 many CASSEEVGGYTF TGTGCCAGCAGTGAGGAGGTCGGTGGCTACACCTTC
TRBJ2-7 NA TRBV28 many CASSFGGTPAREQYF TGTGCCAGCAGTTTTGGGGGGACCCCCGCCCGGGAGCAGTACTTC
TRBJ2-2 NA TRBV5-1 many CASSGTPNTGELFF TGCGCCAGCTCAGGGACTCCAAACACCGGGGAGCTGTTTTTT
TRBJ1-6 NA TRBV10-3 few CAISDRDTDNSPLHF TGTGCCATCAGCGATAGGGACACCGATAATTCACCCCTCCACTTT
TRBJ1-2 NA TRBV2 many CASSDPSLVWDGYTF TGTGCCAGCAGTGATCCCTCTCTGGTCTGGGACGGCTACACCTTC
TRBJ2-3 TRBD2 TRBV4-1 NA CASSQEAGLAGGRTDTQYF TGCGCCAGCAGCCAAGAAGCTGGACTAGCGGGGGGGAGGACAGATACGCAGTATTTT
TRBJ2-3 NA TRBV2 few CASSEGGGPAPDTQYF TGTGCCAGCAGTGAGGGCGGGGGCCCGGCACCAGATACGCAGTATTTT
TRBJ2-7 TRBD1 TRBV3-1 many CASSQAGQLNEQYF TGTGCCAGCAGCCAAGCGGGACAGCTTAACGAGCAGTACTTC
TRBJ2-7 TRBD2 TRBV4-1 many CASSDGGAYEQYF TGCGCCAGCAGCGACGGGGGGGCCTACGAGCAGTACTTC
TRBJ1-2 TRBD1 TRBV27 many CASSPQGRADGYTF TGTGCCAGCAGTCCACAGGGGCGGGCGGATGGCTACACCTTC
TRBJ2-7 TRBD1 TRBV7-9 many CASSLRQGADEQYF TGTGCCAGCAGCTTAAGACAGGGGGCCGACGAGCAGTACTTC
TRBJ1-6 NA TRBV4-1 NA CASSQDLRAGNSPLHF TGCGCCAGCAGCCAAGATCTTAGGGCTGGTAATTCACCCCTCCACTTT
TRBJ1-5 NA TRBV6-1 NA CASSSAGLNSNQPQHF TGTGCCAGCAGTTCTGCCGGACTGAATAGCAATCAGCCCCAGCATTTT
TRBJ2-3 NA TRBV3-1 many CASSQDGAGTQYF TGTGCCAGCAGCCAAGATGGTGCGGGTACGCAGTATTTT
TRBJ1-5 NA TRBV4-1 few CASSPTYTSNQPQHF TGCGCCAGCAGTCCGACTTATACGAGCAATCAGCCCCAGCATTTT
TRBJ2-3 NA TRBV7-9 NA CASSPTWGARSTDTQYF TGTGCCAGCAGTCCAACGTGGGGGGCCCGTAGCACAGATACGCAGTATTTT
TRBJ1-3 NA TRBV11-2 many CASSLNGNTIYF TGTGCCAGCAGCTTGAATGGAAACACCATATATTTT
TRBJ2-7 NA TRBV5-6 few CASSLIGSRASLEQYF TGTGCCAGCAGCTTGATTGGTAGCAGGGCGTCGCTCGAGCAGTACTTC
TRBJ2-1 NA TRBV7-9 NA CASTPWRLATYNEQFF TGTGCCAGCACCCCCTGGCGGCTAGCGACCTACAATGAGCAGTTCTTC
TRBJ1-5 NA TRBV10-3 many CAISRGEGQPQHF TGTGCCATCAGTAGGGGGGAAGGTCAGCCCCAGCATTTT
TRBJ1-5 NA TRBV20-1 many CSARSSLYSNQPQHF TGCAGTGCTAGGTCCAGTCTTTATAGCAATCAGCCCCAGCATTTT
TRBJ2-5 TRBD2 TRBV7-2 few CASSSVTGGETQYF TGTGCCAGCAGTTCCGTTACGGGAGGGGAGACCCAGTACTTC